The subject of this entry is one TCR beta chain. In the authors' workflow: Reference gene primer amplification gave estimated nucleated cell counts. Sequenced by immunoSEQ multiplex PCR; TCRdb stores in-frame clones only, minus some. For V, J and clone size, that table is used; D and trimming come from the DNA. The sample includes approximately 100,000 clones, about 90% of them seen just once. The record originates from a study of blood T cell repertoires in COVID-19. Study as a whole: Nucleic acid was either cDNA or gDNA, and it came from T cells, B-cell-depleted T cells, or PBMCs.

Trimming took off 7 bases at V and 7 bases at J, with 9 bases between the two ends. In germline, CDR1 is SNHLY, CDR2 FYNNEI. The CDR3 has 11 residues. This clonotype was obtained from a woman in her thirties with acute or convalescent COVID-19. The sequencing sample was made of peripheral blood. The chain employs TRBV2 and TRBJ2-3; D is undetermined. CDR3 amino acids: CASTIGYTQYF. The CDR3 nucleotides read TGTGCCAGCACGATCGGGTATACGCAGTATTTT.